This entry lists 15 T cell receptor beta chains sequenced from one sample in a study of blood T cells in healthy people across ages. Through a sample-barcoded 5' primer and a J-beta primer mix, a second PCR was run for roughly 6 to 12 cycles. TCRdb re-called the 5' RACE reads through MiXCR, storing one row per CDR3 protein. The sample has over a million distinct CDR3 sequences, roughly 40% seen once. The specimen was blood. Receptors originate from a woman under 30 in good health.

This rearrangement joins TRBV7-8 to TRBJ2-4, with D possibly TRBD1 on 5 matching bases. CDR3 length: 17 amino acids. CDR1 and CDR2 from the germline V gene are SGHVS and FQNEAQ. Trimming pared 0 bases from V and 0 bases from J, leaving 12 bases between. Here the CDR3 reads CASSLARAGLAKNIQYF. The CDR3 DNA follows: TGTGCCAGCAGCTTAGCCAGGGCAGGGCTAGCCAAAAACATTCAGTACTTC.

J is TRBJ2-7 and V is TRBV5-1; 7 bases map to TRBD2. The CDR3 sequence is 15 residues long. Trimming at V came to 0 bases and at J to 3 bases, leaving 6 bases not matched to a gene. Germline assignment: CDR1 SGHRS and CDR2 YFSETQ. CDR3 in amino acids: CASSLEVAGLYEQYF. The CDR3 nucleotides are TGCGCCAGCAGCTTGGAGGTAGCGGGCCTCTACGAGCAGTACTTC.

The chain carries TRBV4-1 and TRBJ2-7; 7 nucleotides agree with TRBD2. V was clipped by 0 bases and J by 1 base; unmatched bases: 9. Germline V gene lookup returns CDR1 MGHRA and CDR2 YSYEKL. The CDR3 has 17 residues. CDR3 amino acids: CASSQETERLASYEQYF. Here the CDR3 DNA reads TGCGCCAGCAGCCAAGAGACAGAAAGACTAGCTTCCTACGAGCAGTACTTC.

This chain connects TRBV12-3 or TRBV12-4 to TRBJ2-1; a weak D match, TRBD2 (6 bases). The J call may not be correct, given that the DNA end is closer to TRBJ2-7. The CDR3 runs 16 residues. The CDR3 is CASSPSRGSSYNEQYF. The DNA of the CDR3 is TGTGCCAGCAGTCCCTCCCGGGGGAGCTCCTACAATGAGCAGTACTTC.

This chain joins TRBV7-2 and TRBJ2-1; the D is unclear. The CDR3 is 15 residues long. Germline values: CDR1 SGHTA, CDR2 FQGNSA. V lost 1 base and J lost 8, with 15 bases in between. CDR3 nucleotides: TGTGCCAGCAGCTTAGTGGGGTTAGAGTGGGATGAGCAGTTCTTC. Translated: CASSLVGLEWDEQFF.

The V call is TRBV5-1, the J call TRBJ2-6; TRBD1 agrees at 8 bases. This CDR3 is 18 amino acids long. V lost 0 bases, J lost 0 bases, and 5 bases stayed unmatched. Germline V lookup: CDR1 SGHRS, CDR2 YFSETQ. The CDR3 DNA follows: TGCGCCAGCAGCTTGGGGGACAGGACTCGCTCTGGGGCCAACGTCCTGACTTTC. This sequence encodes CASSLGDRTRSGANVLTF.

The genes are TRBV27 and TRBJ2-6; 8 nucleotides line up with TRBD2. The germline V gene has CDR1 MNHEY and CDR2 SMNVEV (reference sequence). After removal of 5 bases from V and 2 bases from J, the junction contained 2 bases not matched to a gene. The CDR3 has 15 amino acids. This CDR3 reads CASSAAGAGANVLTF. In DNA, the CDR3 is TGTGCCAGCAGTGCAGCGGGGGCTGGGGCCAACGTCCTGACTTTC.

V usage is TRBV20-1 and J usage is TRBJ1-1; a possible D gene is TRBD1 (5 bases). V was cut by 6 bases and J by 3 bases, with 17 bases left in between. Germline loops: CDR1 DFQATT, CDR2 SNEGSKA (reference sequence). This CDR3 comprises 14 residues. The CDR3: CSALWRDGYTEAFF. CDR3 nucleotide sequence: TGCAGTGCCTTATGGAGGGACGGATACACTGAAGCTTTCTTT.

This clonotype has only a few counts. This rearrangement joins TRBV29-1 to TRBJ2-1; D is possibly TRBD2 (6 bases). Germline assignment: CDR1 SQVTM and CDR2 ANQGSEA. This CDR3 region has 13 residues. Trimming shortened V by 4 bases and J by 0 bases, and 7 bases separated the two germline ends. The CDR3 DNA reads TGCAGCGTTGTAGCGGACTCCTACAATGAGCAGTTCTTC. This sequence encodes CSVVADSYNEQFF.

In this sample, this clonotype turned up a few times. The CDR3 DNA reads TGTGCCAGCAGCTTATCGGGACTTCTCTCCGGGGAGCTGTTTTTT. Translating gives CASSLSGLLSGELFF. The chain links TRBV7-2 to TRBJ2-2; D may be TRBD2 (6 bases). The CDR3 has 15 amino acids. CDR1 and CDR2 (germline): SGHTA, FQGNSA. V gave up 2 bases and J gave up 6 bases, with 13 bases separating them. The full variable domain, in which reference TRBV7-2 and TRBJ2-2 provide the parts outside the CDR3, is GAGVSQSPSNKVTEKGKDVELRCDPISGHTALYWYRQSLGQGLEFLIYFQGNSAPDKSGLPSDRFSAERTGGSVSTLTIQRTQQEDSAVYLCASSLSGLLSGELFFGEGSRLTVL.

This clonotype was seen a handful of times. The chain couples TRBV28 to TRBJ2-7, with D perhaps matching TRBD1 or TRBD2 (5 bases each). This CDR3 spans 15 amino acids. Germline V gives CDR1 MDHEN, CDR2 SYDVKM. Trimming removed 6 bases at V and 3 bases at J, with 18 bases between. This chain's CDR3 is CASRPPDGTIYEQYF. The CDR3 bases are TGTGCCAGCAGACCTCCCGACGGGACGATCTACGAGCAGTACTTC.

This clonotype was counted between two and nine times. The rearrangement links TRBV20-1 to TRBJ2-2; the D gene is possibly TRBD1 (6 bases). The CDR3 loop spans 16 amino acids. Deletions cut 6 bases from V and 2 bases from J, with 19 bases between. CDR1 DFQATT and CDR2 SNEGSKA come from the germline V gene (reference sequence). This CDR3 is CSADLLQGANTGELFF. The DNA of the CDR3 is TGCAGTGCCGATTTACTACAGGGTGCTAACACCGGGGAGCTGTTTTTT.

This clonotype was observed a few times. The chain has TRBV14 and TRBJ2-7, with 7 bases lining up with TRBD2. The CDR3 consists of 15 residues. Germline CDR1 and CDR2: SGHDN and FVKESK. The ends lost 0 bases at V and 7 bases at J; junction bases unmatched: 9. CDR3 bases: TGTGCCAGCAGCCAAGAAGCGGGATTAAGATGGGAGCAGTACTTC. Protein product: CASSQEAGLRWEQYF.

V is TRBV6-5 and J is TRBJ1-5, with TRBD1 matching 8 bases. Germline trimming cut 8 bases from V and 6 bases from J; bases unmatched to any gene: 15. The CDR3 contains 16 residues. From germline, CDR1 is MNHEY and CDR2 SVGAGI. CDR3 sequence (DNA): TGTGCCAGCTCTACCGGGGGAGGACAGGGTAGTCAGCCCCAGCATTTT. It is translated as CASSTGGGQGSQPQHF.

V and J are TRBV6-5 and TRBJ2-3; TRBD1 aligns across 9 bases. The V segment lost 5 bases and the J segment 6 bases; nucleotides outside the gene matches: 9. The CDR3 consists of 15 residues. Germline CDR1 reads MNHEY; CDR2 reads SVGAGI. The CDR3 bases are TGTGCCAGCAGTAAGCGGGACAGGGCGGCCGATACGCAGTATTTT. Translating it yields CASSKRDRAADTQYF.